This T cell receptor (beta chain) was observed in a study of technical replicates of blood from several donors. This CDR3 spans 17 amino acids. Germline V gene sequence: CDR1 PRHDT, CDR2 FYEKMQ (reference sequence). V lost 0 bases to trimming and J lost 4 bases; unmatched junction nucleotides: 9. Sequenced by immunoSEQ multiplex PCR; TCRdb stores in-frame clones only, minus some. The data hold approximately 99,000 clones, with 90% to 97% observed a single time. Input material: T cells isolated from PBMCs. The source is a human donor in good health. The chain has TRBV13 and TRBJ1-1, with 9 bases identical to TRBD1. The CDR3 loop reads CASSLGPGTGSSTEAFF. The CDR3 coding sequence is TGTGCCAGCAGCTTAGGTCCCGGGACAGGGTCGAGCACTGAAGCTTTCTTT.